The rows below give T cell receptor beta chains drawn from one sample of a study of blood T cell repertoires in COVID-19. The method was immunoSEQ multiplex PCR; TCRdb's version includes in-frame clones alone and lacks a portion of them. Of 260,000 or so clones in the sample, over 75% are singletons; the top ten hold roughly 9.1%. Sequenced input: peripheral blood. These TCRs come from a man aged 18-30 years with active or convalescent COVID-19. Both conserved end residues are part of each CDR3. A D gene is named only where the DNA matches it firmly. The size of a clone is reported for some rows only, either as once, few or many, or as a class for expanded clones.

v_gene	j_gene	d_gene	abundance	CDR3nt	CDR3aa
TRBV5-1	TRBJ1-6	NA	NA	TGCGCCAGCAGCTCCCGGGACATTCGGAGGAATTCACCCCTCCACTTT	CASSSRDIRRNSPLHF
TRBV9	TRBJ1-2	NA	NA	TGTGCCAGCAGCGCCGTGAGTTCGGGGAGGGATGGCTACACCTTC	CASSAVSSGRDGYTF
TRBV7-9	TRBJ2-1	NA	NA	TGTGCCAGCAGCCTAATTCTCGGGAATGAGCAGTTCTTC	CASSLILGNEQFF
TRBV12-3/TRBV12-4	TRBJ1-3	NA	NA	TGTGCCAGCAGTCCCCGGGGGGGAAACACCATATATTTT	CASSPRGGNTIYF
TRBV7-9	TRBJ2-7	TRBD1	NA	TGTGCCAGCAGCTCTCGGACAGGGCCCTCCTACGAGCAGTACTTC	CASSSRTGPSYEQYF
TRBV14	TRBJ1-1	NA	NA	TGTGCCAGCAGCCATTCGGGCCCGGGGACTGAAGCTTTCTTT	CASSHSGPGTEAFF
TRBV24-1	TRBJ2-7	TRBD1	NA	TGTGCCACCAGTGACCCGGGACAGGGGAACGAGCAGTACTTC	CATSDPGQGNEQYF
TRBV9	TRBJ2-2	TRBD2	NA	TGTGCCAGCAGCGTAGGACAGGGCTCTAGAGCTAGCGGGGGGTTCCTCACCGGGGAGCTGTTTTTT	CASSVGQGSRASGGFLTGELFF
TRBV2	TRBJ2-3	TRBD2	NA	TGTGCCAGCAGTGACAGGGAGGGCGATACGCAGTATTTT	CASSDREGDTQYF
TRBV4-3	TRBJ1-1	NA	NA	TGCGCCAGCAGCCAAGATTGGGTCGTCCAGGGCCCAATGAACACTGAAGCTTTCTTT	CASSQDWVVQGPMNTEAFF
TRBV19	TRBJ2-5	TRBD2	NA	TGTGCCAGTAGTATGGTAGCGGGGGGGCCGCAGGAGACCCAGTACTTC	CASSMVAGGPQETQYF
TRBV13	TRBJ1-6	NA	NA	TGTGCCAGCACCCGCAGGGGTTTGTCACCCCTCCACTTT	CASTRRGLSPLHF
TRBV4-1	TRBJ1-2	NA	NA	TGCGCCAGCAGCCAAGGGCCAATTTCGGGCAGGGAAAATGGCTACACCTTC	CASSQGPISGRENGYTF
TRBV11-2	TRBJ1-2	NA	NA	TGTGCCAGCAGCTTAGGTCGGGGTGCCTATGGCTACACCTTC	CASSLGRGAYGYTF
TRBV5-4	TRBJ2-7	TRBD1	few	TGTGCCAGCACCCGAGGGGGCAGGATGGCATCCTACGAGCAGTACTTC	CASTRGGRMASYEQYF
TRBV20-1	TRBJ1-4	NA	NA	TGCAGTGCTAGCAGGGATGAAAAACTGTTTTTT	CSASRDEKLFF
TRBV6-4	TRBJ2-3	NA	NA	TGTGCCAGCAGTCACCAGGGGGGCGGCACAGATACGCAGTATTTT	CASSHQGGGTDTQYF
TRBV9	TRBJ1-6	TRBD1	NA	TGTGCCAGCAGCTCTAGAGGGGGCGGGGATTCACCCCTCCACTTT	CASSSRGGGDSPLHF
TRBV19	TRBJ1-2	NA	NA	TGTGCCTGCCGTTTGGGGGCGCGGGGCTACACCTTC	CACRLGARGYTF
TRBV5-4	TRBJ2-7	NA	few	TGTGCCAGCAGCCAAAAGGAGAACGAGCAGTACTTC	CASSQKENEQYF
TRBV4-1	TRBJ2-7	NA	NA	TGCGCCAGCAGCCAACGAACGGACAGCTACGAGCAGTACTTC	CASSQRTDSYEQYF
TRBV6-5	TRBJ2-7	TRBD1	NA	TGTGCCAGCAGCCCCCGGGACAGGGGCTACGAGCAGTACTTC	CASSPRDRGYEQYF
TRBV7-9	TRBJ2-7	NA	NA	TGTGCCAGCAGCTTTCTCTTGGGGCCCAGCTCCTACGAGCAGTACTTC	CASSFLLGPSSYEQYF
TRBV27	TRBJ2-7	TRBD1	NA	TGTGCCAGCAGTCCCAGGACAGGGCACGAGCAGTACTTC	CASSPRTGHEQYF
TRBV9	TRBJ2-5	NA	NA	TGTGCCAGCAGCGTAACTCCCCAGAGGGAGACCCAGTACTTC	CASSVTPQRETQYF
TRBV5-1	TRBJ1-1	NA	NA	TGCGCCAGCAGCTTGGAAGTGGGGTTCCAGGGGCCGACGAACACTGAAGCTTTCTTT	CASSLEVGFQGPTNTEAFF
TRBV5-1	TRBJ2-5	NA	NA	TGCGCCAGCAGCCGGACTAACCAAGAGACCCAGTACTTC	CASSRTNQETQYF
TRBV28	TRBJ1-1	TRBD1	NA	TGTGCCAGCAGTCCCTGGGACAGAGGGAACACTGAAGCTTTCTTT	CASSPWDRGNTEAFF
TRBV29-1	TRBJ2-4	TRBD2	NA	TGCAGCATCGGGGGGGGAGCCAAAAACATTCAGTACTTC	CSIGGGAKNIQYF
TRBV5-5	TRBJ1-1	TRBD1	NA	TGTGCCAGCAGCTGGGACAGGGGGCTCACTGAAGCTTTCTTT	CASSWDRGLTEAFF
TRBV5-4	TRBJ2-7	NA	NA	TGTGCCAGCAGCTCCCCCCTAGCGAGGGCTGAGCAGTACTTC	CASSSPLARAEQYF
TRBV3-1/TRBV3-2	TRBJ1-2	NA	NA	TGTGCCAGCAGCCAAGACTCCTCGAGGGAGGGGATAGATGGCTACACCTTC	CASSQDSSREGIDGYTF
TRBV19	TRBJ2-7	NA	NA	TGTGCCAGTAGTATAGATTTGGCGGGGTACGAGCAGTACTTC	CASSIDLAGYEQYF
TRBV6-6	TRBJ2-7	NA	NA	TGTGCCAGCAGTCACAGTAGCGAGCAGTACTTC	CASSHSSEQYF
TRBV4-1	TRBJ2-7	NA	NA	TGCGCCAGCAGCCAAGATCTATCCAGGATCTACGAGCAGTACTTC	CASSQDLSRIYEQYF
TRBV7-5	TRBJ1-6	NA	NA	TGTGCCAGAAGCTTTCCCACAGGGGATCGCGGTTCACCCCTCCACTTT	CARSFPTGDRGSPLHF
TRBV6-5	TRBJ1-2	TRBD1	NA	TGTGCCAGCAGTTCAGAGACAGGGTACTATGGCTACACCTTC	CASSSETGYYGYTF
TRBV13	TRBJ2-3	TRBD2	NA	TGTGCCAGCAGCCCCCGGGCGCAACGAGCGGGGATCACAGATACGCAGTATTTT	CASSPRAQRAGITDTQYF
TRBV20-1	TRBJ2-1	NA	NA	TGCAGTGCTAGTACAGAGAGTGAGCAGTTCTTC	CSASTESEQFF
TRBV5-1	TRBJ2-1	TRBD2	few	TGCGCCAGCAGCTTGGTAGGCGGGAGGGTGGACAATGAGCAGTTCTTC	CASSLVGGRVDNEQFF
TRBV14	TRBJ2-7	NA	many	TGTGCCAGCAGCCAAGATTTGACTTCCTACGAGCAGTACTTC	CASSQDLTSYEQYF
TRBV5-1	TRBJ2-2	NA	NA	TGCGCCAGCAGCTACCTAGACAGTGACACCGGGGAGCTGTTTTTT	CASSYLDSDTGELFF
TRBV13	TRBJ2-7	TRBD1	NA	TGTGCCAGCAGCTCCGGACAGGTAGCCTACGAGCAGTACTTC	CASSSGQVAYEQYF
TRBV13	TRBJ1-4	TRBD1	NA	TGTGCCAGCAGTCTAGCCCAGGGGGCGACTAATGAAAAACTGTTTTTT	CASSLAQGATNEKLFF
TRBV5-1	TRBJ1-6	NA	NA	TGCGCCAGCAGGCTGGAAGACGGGACTTATAATTCACCCCTCCACTTT	CASRLEDGTYNSPLHF
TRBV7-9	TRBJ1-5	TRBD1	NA	TGTGCCAGCAGCGCAGGGGGTAGTAATCAGCCCCAGCATTTT	CASSAGGSNQPQHF
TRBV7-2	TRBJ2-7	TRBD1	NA	TGTGCCAGCAGCTACCTTAGGGGACAGGGCACCTACGAGCAGTACTTC	CASSYLRGQGTYEQYF
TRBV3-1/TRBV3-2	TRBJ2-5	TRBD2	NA	TGTGCCAGCAGCCAAGTTACGACAGCGGGGGGGCTGGAGACCCAGTACTTC	CASSQVTTAGGLETQYF
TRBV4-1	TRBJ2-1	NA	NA	TGCGCCAGCAGCCGCCCTTTCGGTGAGCAGTTCTTC	CASSRPFGEQFF
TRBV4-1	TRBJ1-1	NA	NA	TGCGCCAGCAGCAAAGGGAACGGAGCCCTTGAAGCTTTCTTT	CASSKGNGALEAFF
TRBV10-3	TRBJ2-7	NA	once	TGTGCCATCAACCCAGATAACATCCACGAGCAGTACTTC	CAINPDNIHEQYF
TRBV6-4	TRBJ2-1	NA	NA	TGTGCCAGCAGTGTCAAGGGGGGGGCTATCTACAATGAGCAGTTCTTC	CASSVKGGAIYNEQFF
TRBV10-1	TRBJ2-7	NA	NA	TGCGCCAGCAGCGATGGGGCAGTTAGATCCTACGAGCAGTACTTC	CASSDGAVRSYEQYF